A single sample gave rise to the 12 T cell receptor beta chains below, sequenced in a study of beta chain features in type 1 diabetes. Regarding the study as a whole: Shorter TCRB CDR3s, moderately but significantly so, marked every one of the four CD4+ subsets in Type 1 diabetes patients.

No cognate antigen is known for these TCRs. Sequencing targeted expressed TCRB transcripts, as all isolated RNA had been reverse transcribed. Sequenced by immunoSEQ multiplex PCR; TCRdb stores in-frame clones only, minus some. The repertoire holds about 660,000 clones, with over 13% as singletons. The specimen was naive CD4+ T cells from blood. Receptors originate from a man younger than 35 with type 1 diabetes.

A few counts support this clone. The chain links TRBV5-6 to TRBJ2-7, with D perhaps matching TRBD2 (6 bases). This CDR3 is 13 amino acids long. Trimming stripped 3 bases from V and 3 bases from J, with 10 bases between. Germline V gives CDR1 SGHDT, CDR2 YYEEEE. The CDR3 DNA sequence: TGTGCCAGCAGCTCGCGGGGAGGCTACGAGCAGTACTTC. This sequence encodes CASSSRGGYEQYF.

This clone has just a few counts. The rearrangement joins TRBV6-5 to TRBJ1-1; 8 positions match TRBD1. With 2 bases clipped from V and 4 bases from J, the junction kept 9 bases outside the gene matches. Germline CDR1 is MNHEY and CDR2 is SVGAGI. The CDR3 runs 16 residues. The CDR3 DNA sequence: TGTGCCAGCAGTTACCCTGAACGGACAGGGATCACTGAAGCTTTCTTT. Protein product: CASSYPERTGITEAFF.

This clone has a handful of counts. The V call is TRBV4-3, the J call TRBJ2-5, with TRBD1 matching 7 bases. The CDR3 loop spans 16 amino acids. Trimming took 2 bases from V and 5 from J; bases not matched to a gene: 11. CDR1 is LGHNA, CDR2 YSLEER, per germline. CDR3 DNA sequence: TGCGCCAGCAGCCAAAGGCCAGGGGGTCGGGTGGAGACCCAGTACTTC. Amino acids: CASSQRPGGRVETQYF.

This clone appeared a few times. CDR3 residues: CAWSHGLAKNIQYF. CDR3 coding DNA: TGTGCCTGGAGTCATGGGCTAGCCAAAAACATTCAGTACTTC. The V gene is TRBV30, the J gene TRBJ2-4; D is ambiguous. Trimming took 2 bases from V and 0 from J, leaving 8 bases between them. The V gene's germline CDR1 is GTSNPN and CDR2 SVGIG (reference sequence). The CDR3 length is 14 residues.

The V call is TRBV6-5, the J call TRBJ2-3; D ambiguous. CDR1 is MNHEY and CDR2 is SVGAGI in the germline V gene. The CDR3 runs to 14 residues. V lost 0 bases and J lost 4, with 8 bases in between. In DNA, the CDR3 is TGTGCCAGCAGTTACTCGCGTCGGGCAGATACGCAGTATTTT. Translating gives CASSYSRRADTQYF.

This clone was picked up a small number of times. V is TRBV14 and J is TRBJ1-5; D remains ambiguous. CDR1 is SGHDN, CDR2 FVKESK, per germline. Trimming took 4 bases from V and 7 from J, leaving 14 bases between them. The CDR3 contains 14 residues. The CDR3 protein is CASSRTGYGQPQHF. CDR3 nucleotide sequence: TGTGCCAGCAGCCGGACCGGGTACGGACAGCCCCAGCATTTT.

The V and J genes are TRBV4-1 and TRBJ2-1; 10 nucleotides align to TRBD2. V shed 6 bases and J 2 bases; nucleotides not matched to a gene: 7. The germline V gene has CDR1 MGHRA and CDR2 YSYEKL. This CDR3 is built from 16 residues. CDR3 loop: CASSPVAGGTYNEQFF. CDR3 sequence (DNA): TGCGCCAGCAGTCCAGTAGCGGGGGGAACCTACAATGAGCAGTTCTTC.

This clone was found a few times. V is TRBV7-2 and J is TRBJ1-2; D is unresolved. The germline V gene encodes CDR1 SGHTA and CDR2 FQGNSA. V was shortened by 5 bases and J by 8 bases, with 15 bases between the two germline ends. CDR3 length equals 13 residues. CDR3 nucleotides: TGTGCCAGCAGCACCCGCCGGGAGAGAGGCTACACCTTC. Its translation is CASSTRRERGYTF.

This clone was observed a handful of times. This sequence joins TRBV29-1 and TRBJ2-5; 8 bases match TRBD2. V trimming: 3 bases; J trimming: 4 bases; junction bases outside the gene matches: 7. Germline values: CDR1 SQVTM, CDR2 ANQGSEA. CDR3 size: 14 residues. The CDR3 spells CSVDIAGLGETQYF. In DNA, the CDR3 is TGCAGCGTTGATATAGCGGGATTGGGAGAGACCCAGTACTTC.

The J gene is TRBJ1-1, the V gene TRBV4-1, with a possible D match to TRBD1 (6 bases). CDR1 is MGHRA and CDR2 is YSYEKL in the germline V gene. This CDR3 spans 16 amino acids. Trimming removed 2 bases from V and 7 bases from J, with 20 bases in between. CDR3 sequence (DNA): TGCGCCAGCAGCCAACCAGGGGTAAAGAATGGGAATGAAGCTTTCTTT. It specifies CASSQPGVKNGNEAFF.

This clone was counted only a few times. The chain carries TRBV28 and TRBJ1-5; 7 nucleotides line up with TRBD1. With 7 bases clipped from V and 0 bases from J, the junction kept 6 bases outside the gene matches. This CDR3 region has 15 residues. The germline V gene encodes CDR1 MDHEN and CDR2 SYDVKM. CDR3 in DNA: TGTGCCAGCATCCTTTACAGGGGTAGCAATCAGCCCCAGCATTTT. This codes for CASILYRGSNQPQHF.

This clone was recorded a few times. This chain joins TRBV4-1 and TRBJ1-2; D gene ambiguous. The V gene's germline CDR1 is MGHRA and CDR2 YSYEKL. This CDR3 comprises 16 residues. The V and J ends lost 1 base and 6 bases respectively, with 18 bases between them. CDR3 nucleotides: TGCGCCAGCAGCCAAGTTTTTCAGATTGTTCGTGATGGCTACACCTTC. It translates to CASSQVFQIVRDGYTF.